A single sample is the source of the 16 T cell receptor beta chains below, sequenced in a study of CD8+CD57+ T cells in acquired aplastic anemia. Genomic DNA constituted the template upon which TCR beta VDJ and CDR3 profiling was performed. TCRdb reprocessed the reads via MiXCR and lists one record per CDR3 protein. The data contain around 170,000 distinct CDR3 sequences, 55% to 70% of them seen just once; the ten biggest clones take up under 50%. Material: sorted CD4+, CD8+, or CD8+CD57+ T cells (not recorded which) from PBMCs. These receptors were taken from a human donor in good health.

CDR3 amino acids: CASSGLAGADTQYF. In nucleotides, the CDR3 is TGTGCCAGCAGTGGACTAGCGGGAGCAGATACGCAGTATTTT. The chain joins TRBV6-4 to TRBJ2-3; 12 bases match TRBD2. The CDR3 consists of 14 residues. The V gene end was trimmed by 4 bases and the J gene end by 4 bases; junction bases not matched to a gene: 0. The germline CDR1 and CDR2 sequences are MRHNA and SNTAGT.

The chain combines TRBV20-1 with TRBJ1-2; D not certain. V was cut by 5 bases and J by 6 bases, with 4 bases left in between. The CDR3 length is 9 residues. The germline V gene encodes CDR1 DFQATT and CDR2 SNEGSKA (reference sequence). CDR3 nucleotides: TGCAGTGCTGGGGATGGCTACACCTTC. Translated, it gives CSAGDGYTF.

This clonotype was counted a few times. The junction differs from germline at one of its ends, possibly a read error. The chain recombines TRBV10-3 with TRBJ1-2; D unclear. CDR1 and CDR2 (germline): ENHRY, SYGVKD. The CDR3 length is 14 residues. CDR3 coding DNA: TGTGCCATCAGTGAGTCGCGGACGGACTATGGCTATACCTTC. Translation: CAISESRTDYGYTF.

This clonotype was recorded once. This chain connects TRBV7-3 to TRBJ2-3; 7 nucleotides agree with TRBD2. Per germline, CDR1 SGHTA and CDR2 FQGTGA. The CDR3 runs 15 residues. Trimming took 5 bases from V and 3 from J; bases not matched to a gene: 8. This CDR3 reads CASSRGGGRTDTQYF. DNA for the CDR3: TGTGCCAGCAGCCGAGGTGGCGGGAGAACAGATACGCAGTATTTT.

This clonotype was seen at least ten times. This chain uses TRBV7-8 with TRBJ1-5; D gene uncertain. V was clipped by 1 base and J by 0 bases, with 10 bases between them. The germline V gene has CDR1 SGHVS and CDR2 FQNEAQ. The CDR3 extends over 16 amino acids. CDR3 sequence: CASSLGTGVSNQPQHF. The CDR3, as DNA: TGTGCCAGCAGCTTAGGGACCGGTGTTAGCAATCAGCCCCAGCATTTT.

The table lists this clonotype with a count of one. The chain has TRBV19 and TRBJ1-5; the D gene is possibly TRBD1 (6 bases). The V and J ends lost 6 bases and 4 bases respectively, with 16 bases between them. From germline, CDR1 is LNHDA and CDR2 SQIVND (reference sequence). The CDR3 loop spans 15 amino acids. The CDR3 protein is CASRLDRQPNQPQHF. Written as DNA, the CDR3 is TGTGCCAGTAGACTCGACAGGCAGCCTAATCAGCCCCAGCATTTT.

V is TRBV28 and J is TRBJ1-2; TRBD1 might be the D (5 bases). The ends were cut back, 5 bases at V and 3 bases at J, with 16 bases in the middle. The CDR3 extends over 15 amino acids. Germline lookup yields CDR1 MDHEN and CDR2 SYDVKM. CDR3: CASSSNLGGYYGYTF. For the CDR3, the DNA is TGTGCCAGCAGTAGCAATCTCGGGGGGTACTATGGCTACACCTTC.

Of note for this clonotype: The CDR3 does not end in the conserved phenylalanine or tryptophan, so this is likely a read error. No DNA is shown, since the ends of the CDR3 on it are uncertain; the CDR3 is the one TCRdb lists. The chain links TRBV6-1 to TRBJ2-5; TRBD2 reflects the table's D call only, with no check against the DNA. The CDR3 length equals 9 residues, ends included. Germline loops: CDR1 MNHNS, CDR2 SASEGT. CDR3 residues: CASSWGLAG.

This chain links TRBV7-2 with TRBJ2-2; D gene unclear. The V gene lost 1 base and the J gene lost 2 bases, with 8 bases spanning the gap. The CDR3 runs 15 residues. The germline CDR1 and CDR2 sequences are SGHTA and FQGNSA. The CDR3, as DNA: TGTGCCAGCAGCTTAGTTGCCCCTAACACCGGGGAGCTGTTTTTT. Amino acid sequence: CASSLVAPNTGELFF.

The sample holds many counts of this clonotype. The J gene is TRBJ1-2, the V gene TRBV5-6; 7 bases line up with TRBD1. CDR1 SGHDT and CDR2 YYEEEE come from the germline V gene. The CDR3 sequence is 15 residues long. Trimming took 4 bases from V and 4 from J; bases not matched to a gene: 10. The CDR3 sequence: CASSHTGTASYGYTF. The CDR3, as DNA: TGTGCCAGCAGCCACACCGGGACAGCGAGCTATGGCTACACCTTC.

The genes are TRBV29-1 and TRBJ2-2; D not resolved. The CDR3 is 15 amino acids. Per germline, CDR1 SQVTM and CDR2 ANQGSEA. The ends were cut back, 2 bases at V and 0 bases at J, with 10 bases in the middle. The CDR3 coding sequence is TGCAGCGTTGAATCTCGCCAACCGAACACCGGGGAGCTGTTTTTT. This gives the protein CSVESRQPNTGELFF.

This rearrangement joins TRBV20-1 to TRBJ2-1; 11 bases line up with TRBD2. V shed 0 bases, J shed 4 bases, and the junction held 5 bases outside the gene matches. This CDR3 region has 16 residues. Per the germline V gene, CDR1 is DFQATT and CDR2 is SNEGSKA (reference sequence). CDR3 in amino acids: CSARDPSGGKYNEQFF. Here the CDR3 DNA reads TGCAGTGCTAGAGATCCTAGCGGGGGGAAGTACAATGAGCAGTTCTTC.

The chain links TRBV7-9 to TRBJ1-2, with 7 positions matching TRBD1. Trimming at V came to 3 bases and at J to 7 bases, leaving 11 bases not matched to a gene. In germline, CDR1 is SEHNR, CDR2 FQNEAQ (reference sequence). This CDR3 contains 15 residues. The CDR3 here is CASSLGPGQVAGYTF. Written as DNA, the CDR3 is TGTGCCAGCAGCTTGGGTCCCGGACAGGTCGCTGGCTACACCTTC.

This sequence joins TRBV20-1 and TRBJ2-3; D assignment may be TRBD1 or TRBD2 (7 bases each). V lost 2 bases, J lost 5 bases, and 20 bases lay in between. Germline V lookup: CDR1 DFQATT, CDR2 SNEGSKA (reference sequence). The CDR3 runs to 16 residues. The CDR3 reads CSARLRRTRQGDTQYF. CDR3 nucleotides: TGCAGTGCTAGATTACGCCGGACTAGACAGGGAGATACGCAGTATTTT.

This clonotype was picked up a small number of times. The chain carries TRBV5-6 and TRBJ1-6; weak D call: TRBD1 (5 bases). Trimming stripped 0 bases from V and 9 bases from J, with 16 bases between. The germline V gene has CDR1 SGHDT and CDR2 YYEEEE. The CDR3 consists of 16 residues. The CDR3 DNA follows: TGTGCCAGCAGCTTGGACTTAGGCAGGGATGGTTCACCCCTCCACTTT. Amino acids: CASSLDLGRDGSPLHF.

This chain joins TRBV25-1 and TRBJ2-6; D is unresolved. The CDR3 contains 13 residues. Germline assignment: CDR1 MGHDK and CDR2 SYGVNS. Trimming shortened V by 8 bases and J by 2 bases, and 7 bases separated the two germline ends. For the CDR3, the DNA is TGTGCCAGCGGGTGGGCTGGGGCCAACGTCCTGACTTTC. Amino acids: CASGWAGANVLTF.